This T cell receptor (beta chain) was identified in a study of blood T cells in healthy people across ages. Study in general: Per two T cells, template switching captured roughly one barcoded beta molecule. Study conclusions and caveats: Whereas aged donors had fewer naive CD4+ cells, long-lived donors had more of them and higher diversity.

The use of a sample-barcoded 5' primer and a J-beta primer mix characterized a second PCR of roughly 7 to 11 cycles. TCRdb recomputed calls from the 5' RACE reads with MiXCR, one row per CDR3 protein. This table holds about a million distinct CDR3 sequences, 40% to 60% found once. With 4 bases removed from V and 0 bases from J, the gap between germline ends came to 10 bases. This CDR3 has 16 residues. This clonotype has just a few counts. Antigen: not known. This sequence originates from a young man in good health. Sample: blood. V usage is TRBV12-3 or TRBV12-4 and J usage is TRBJ2-6, with D uncertain. The CDR3 loop is CASSSDRNSGANVLTF. The CDR3 bases are TGTGCCAGCAGTTCAGATAGAAACTCTGGGGCCAACGTCCTGACTTTC.